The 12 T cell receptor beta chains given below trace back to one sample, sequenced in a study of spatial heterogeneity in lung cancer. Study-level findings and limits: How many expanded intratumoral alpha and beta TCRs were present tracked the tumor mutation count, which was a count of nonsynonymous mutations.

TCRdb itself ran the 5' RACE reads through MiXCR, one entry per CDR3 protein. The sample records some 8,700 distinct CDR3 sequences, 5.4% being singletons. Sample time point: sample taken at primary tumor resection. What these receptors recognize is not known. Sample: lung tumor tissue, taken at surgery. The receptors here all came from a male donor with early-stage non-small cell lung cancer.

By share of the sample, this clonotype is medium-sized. CDR3 sequence reads: CASIGTGEQYF. In nucleotides, the CDR3 is TGCGCCAGCATCGGGACGGGGGAGCAGTACTTC. The chain employs TRBV10-2 and TRBJ2-7; D is possibly TRBD1 or TRBD2 (5 bases each). V was trimmed by 7 bases and J by 7 bases, leaving 11 bases between them. CDR1 is WSHSY and CDR2 is SAAADI in the germline V gene. This CDR3 spans 11 amino acids.

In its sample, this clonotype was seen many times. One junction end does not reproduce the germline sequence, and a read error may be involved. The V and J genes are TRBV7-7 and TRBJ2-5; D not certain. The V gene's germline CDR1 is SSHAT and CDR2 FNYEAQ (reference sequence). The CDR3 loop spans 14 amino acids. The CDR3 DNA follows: TGTGCTAGCAGCCCGACCACTAACCAGAAGACCCAGTACTTC. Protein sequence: CASSPTTNQKTQYF.

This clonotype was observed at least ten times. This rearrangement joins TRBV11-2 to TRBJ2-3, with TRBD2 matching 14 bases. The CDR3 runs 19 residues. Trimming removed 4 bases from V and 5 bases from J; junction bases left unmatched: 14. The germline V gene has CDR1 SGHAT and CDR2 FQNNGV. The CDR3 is CASSYHPGTSGRGGDTQYF. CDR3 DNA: TGTGCCAGCAGCTATCACCCCGGGACTAGCGGGAGAGGAGGAGATACGCAGTATTTT. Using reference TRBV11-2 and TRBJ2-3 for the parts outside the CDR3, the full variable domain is EAGVAQSPRYKIIEKRQSVAFWCNPISGHATLYWYQQILGQGPKLLIQFQNNGVVDDSQLPKDRFSAERLKGVDSTLKIQPAKLEDSAVYLCASSYHPGTSGRGGDTQYFGPGTRLTVL.

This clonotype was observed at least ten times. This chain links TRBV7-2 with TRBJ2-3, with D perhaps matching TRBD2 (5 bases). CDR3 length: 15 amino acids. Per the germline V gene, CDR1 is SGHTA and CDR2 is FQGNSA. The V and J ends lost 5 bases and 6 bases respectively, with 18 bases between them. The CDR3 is CASSPLAQAVDTQYF. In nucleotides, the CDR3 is TGTGCCAGCAGCCCCTTAGCGCAAGCAGTGGATACGCAGTATTTT. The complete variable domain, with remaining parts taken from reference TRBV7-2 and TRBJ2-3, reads GAGVSQSPSNKVTEKGKDVELRCDPISGHTALYWYRQSLGQGLEFLIYFQGNSAPDKSGLPSDRFSAERTGGSVSTLTIQRTQQEDSAVYLCASSPLAQAVDTQYFGPGTRLTVL.

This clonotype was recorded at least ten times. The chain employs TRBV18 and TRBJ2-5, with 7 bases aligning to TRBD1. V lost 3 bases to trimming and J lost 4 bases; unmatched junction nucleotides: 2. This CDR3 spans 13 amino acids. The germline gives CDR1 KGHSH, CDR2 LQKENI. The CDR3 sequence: CASSPTGVETQYF. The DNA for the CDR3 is TGTGCCAGCTCACCCACAGGGGTAGAGACCCAGTACTTC.

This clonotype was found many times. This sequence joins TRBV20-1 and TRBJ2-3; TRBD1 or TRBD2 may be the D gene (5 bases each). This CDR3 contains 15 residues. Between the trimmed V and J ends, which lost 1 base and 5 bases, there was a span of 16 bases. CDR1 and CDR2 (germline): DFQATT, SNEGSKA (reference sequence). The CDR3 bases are TGCAGTGCTAGAGCCCCGGGACCCGGGAAAGATACGCAGTATTTT. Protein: CSARAPGPGKDTQYF.

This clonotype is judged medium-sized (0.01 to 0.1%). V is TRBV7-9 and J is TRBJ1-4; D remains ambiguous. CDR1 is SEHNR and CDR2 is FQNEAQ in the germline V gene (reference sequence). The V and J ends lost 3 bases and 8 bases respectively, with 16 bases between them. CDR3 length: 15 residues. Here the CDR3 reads CASSFPGLTGEKLFF. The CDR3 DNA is TGTGCCAGCAGCTTCCCGGGTTTGACGGGGGAAAAACTGTTTTTT.

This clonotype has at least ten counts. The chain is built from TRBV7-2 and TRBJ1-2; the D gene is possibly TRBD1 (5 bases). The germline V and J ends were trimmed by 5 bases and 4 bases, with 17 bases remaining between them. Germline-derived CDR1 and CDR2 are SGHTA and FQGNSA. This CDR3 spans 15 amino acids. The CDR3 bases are TGTGCCAGCAGCCCAGGGCTCCGGCAGGTCTATGGCTACACCTTC. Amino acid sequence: CASSPGLRQVYGYTF.

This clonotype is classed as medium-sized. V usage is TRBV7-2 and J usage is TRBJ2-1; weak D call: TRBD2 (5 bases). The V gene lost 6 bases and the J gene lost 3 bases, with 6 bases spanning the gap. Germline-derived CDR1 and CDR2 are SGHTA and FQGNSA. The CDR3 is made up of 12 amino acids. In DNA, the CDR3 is TGTGCCAGCAGTCGGGACTACAATGAGCAGTTCTTC. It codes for CASSRDYNEQFF. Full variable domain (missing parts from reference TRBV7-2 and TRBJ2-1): GAGVSQSPSNKVTEKGKDVELRCDPISGHTALYWYRQSLGQGLEFLIYFQGNSAPDKSGLPSDRFSAERTGGSVSTLTIQRTQQEDSAVYLCASSRDYNEQFFGPGTRLTVL.

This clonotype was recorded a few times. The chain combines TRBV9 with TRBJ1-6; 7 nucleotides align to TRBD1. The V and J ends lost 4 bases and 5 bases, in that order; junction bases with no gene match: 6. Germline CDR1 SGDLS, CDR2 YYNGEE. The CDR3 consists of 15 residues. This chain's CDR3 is CASSPLGQNNSPLHF. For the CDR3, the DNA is TGTGCCAGCAGCCCTCTGGGACAGAATAATTCACCCCTCCACTTT.

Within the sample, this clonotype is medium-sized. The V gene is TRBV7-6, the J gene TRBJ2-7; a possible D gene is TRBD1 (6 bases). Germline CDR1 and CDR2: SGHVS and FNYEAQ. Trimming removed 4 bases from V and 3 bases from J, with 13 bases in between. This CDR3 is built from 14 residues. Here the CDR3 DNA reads TGTGCCAGCAGCTCAACAGGGTTGGTCTACGAGCAGTACTTC. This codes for CASSSTGLVYEQYF.

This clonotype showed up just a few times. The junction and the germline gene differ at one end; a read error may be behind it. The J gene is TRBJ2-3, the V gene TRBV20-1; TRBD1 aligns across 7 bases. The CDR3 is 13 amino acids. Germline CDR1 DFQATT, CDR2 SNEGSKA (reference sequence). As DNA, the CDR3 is TGCAGTGCTAGGTACCTCGGGACAGCTACGCAGTATTTT. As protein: CSARYLGTATQYF.